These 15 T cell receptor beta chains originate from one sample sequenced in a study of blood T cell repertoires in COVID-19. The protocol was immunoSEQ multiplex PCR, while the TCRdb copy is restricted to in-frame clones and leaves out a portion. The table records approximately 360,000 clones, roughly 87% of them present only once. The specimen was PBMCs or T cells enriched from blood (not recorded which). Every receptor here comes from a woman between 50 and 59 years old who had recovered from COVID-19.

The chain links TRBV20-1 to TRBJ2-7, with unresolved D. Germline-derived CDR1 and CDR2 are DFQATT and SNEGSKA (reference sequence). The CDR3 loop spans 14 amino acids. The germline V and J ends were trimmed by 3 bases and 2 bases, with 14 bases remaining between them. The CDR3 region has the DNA TGCAGTGCTAGTCCCCTGGCCGCCGCCTACGAGCAGTACTTC. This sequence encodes CSASPLAAAYEQYF.

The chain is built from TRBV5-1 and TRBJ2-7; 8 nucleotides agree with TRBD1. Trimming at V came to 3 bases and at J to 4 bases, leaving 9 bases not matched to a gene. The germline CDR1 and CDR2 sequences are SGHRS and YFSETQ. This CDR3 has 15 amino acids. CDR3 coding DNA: TGCGCCAGCAGCTATGGGACAGGCCAGCAATACGAGCAGTACTTC. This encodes CASSYGTGQQYEQYF.

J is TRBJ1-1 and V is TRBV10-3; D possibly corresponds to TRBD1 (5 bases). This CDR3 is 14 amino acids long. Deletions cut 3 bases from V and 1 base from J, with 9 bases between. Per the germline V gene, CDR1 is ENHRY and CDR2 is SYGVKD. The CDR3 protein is CAISDQGKNTEAFF. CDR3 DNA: TGTGCCATCAGTGACCAGGGAAAGAACACTGAAGCTTTCTTT.

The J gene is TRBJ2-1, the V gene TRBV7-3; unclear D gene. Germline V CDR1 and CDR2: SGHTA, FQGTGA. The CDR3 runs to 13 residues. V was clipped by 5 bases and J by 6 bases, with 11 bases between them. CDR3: CASSPSLLNEQFF. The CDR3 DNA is TGTGCCAGCAGCCCCTCTCTCCTCAATGAGCAGTTCTTC. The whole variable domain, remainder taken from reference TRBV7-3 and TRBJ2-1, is GAGVSQTPSNKVTEKGKYVELRCDPISGHTALYWYRQSLGQGPEFLIYFQGTGAADDSGLPNDRFFAVRPEGSVSTLKIQRTERGDSAVYLCASSPSLLNEQFFGPGTRLTVL.

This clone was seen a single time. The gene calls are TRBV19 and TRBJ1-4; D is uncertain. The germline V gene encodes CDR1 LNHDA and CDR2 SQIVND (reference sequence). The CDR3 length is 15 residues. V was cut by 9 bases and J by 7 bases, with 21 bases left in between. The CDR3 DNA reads TGTGCCAGCTCATTTCAGCGGACGCGCGTTGAAAAACTGTTTTTT. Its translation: CASSFQRTRVEKLFF.

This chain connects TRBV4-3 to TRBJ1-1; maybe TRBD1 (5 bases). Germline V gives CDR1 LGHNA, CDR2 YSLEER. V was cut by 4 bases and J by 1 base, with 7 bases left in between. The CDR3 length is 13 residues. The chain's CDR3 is CASSRGGNTEAFF. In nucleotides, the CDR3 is TGCGCCAGCAGCCGGGGCGGGAACACTGAAGCTTTCTTT.

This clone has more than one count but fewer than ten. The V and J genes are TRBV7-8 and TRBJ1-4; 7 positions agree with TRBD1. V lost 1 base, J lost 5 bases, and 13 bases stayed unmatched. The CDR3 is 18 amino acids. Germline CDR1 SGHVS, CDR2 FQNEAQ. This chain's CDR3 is CASSLVWTGGGWNEKLFF. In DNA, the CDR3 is TGTGCCAGCAGCTTAGTTTGGACAGGAGGAGGTTGGAATGAAAAACTGTTTTTT. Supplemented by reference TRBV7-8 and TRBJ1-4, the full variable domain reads GAGVSQSPRYKVAKRGQDVALRCDPISGHVSLFWYQQALGQGPEFLTYFQNEAQLDKSGLPSDRFFAERPEGSVSTLKIQRTQQEDSAVYLCASSLVWTGGGWNEKLFFGSGTQLSVL.

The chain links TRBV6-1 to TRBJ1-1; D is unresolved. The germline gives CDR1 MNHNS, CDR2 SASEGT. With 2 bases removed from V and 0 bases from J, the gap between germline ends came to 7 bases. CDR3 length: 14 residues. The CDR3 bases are TGTGCCAGCAGTGAAATACACATGAACACTGAAGCTTTCTTT. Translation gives CASSEIHMNTEAFF.

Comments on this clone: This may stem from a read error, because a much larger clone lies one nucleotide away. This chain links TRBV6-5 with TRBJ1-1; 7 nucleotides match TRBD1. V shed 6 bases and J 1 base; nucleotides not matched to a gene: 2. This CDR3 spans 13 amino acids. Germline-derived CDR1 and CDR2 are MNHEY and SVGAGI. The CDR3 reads CASSRTGNTEAFF. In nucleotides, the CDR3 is TGTGCCAGCAGCCGGACAGGGAACACTGAAGCTTTCTTT.

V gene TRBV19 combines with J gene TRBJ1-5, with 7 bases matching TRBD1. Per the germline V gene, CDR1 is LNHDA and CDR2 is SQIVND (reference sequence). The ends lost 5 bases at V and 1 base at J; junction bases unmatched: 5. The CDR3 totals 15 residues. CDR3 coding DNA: TGTGCCAGTAGTCGACAGGGAAGGAGCAATCAGCCCCAGCATTTT. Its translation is CASSRQGRSNQPQHF.

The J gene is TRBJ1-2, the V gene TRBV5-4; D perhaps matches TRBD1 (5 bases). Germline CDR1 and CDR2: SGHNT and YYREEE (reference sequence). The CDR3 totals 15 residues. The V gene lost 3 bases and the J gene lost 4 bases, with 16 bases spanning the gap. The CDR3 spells CASSWGGGWGYGYTF. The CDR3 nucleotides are TGTGCCAGCAGCTGGGGCGGCGGTTGGGGCTATGGCTACACCTTC.

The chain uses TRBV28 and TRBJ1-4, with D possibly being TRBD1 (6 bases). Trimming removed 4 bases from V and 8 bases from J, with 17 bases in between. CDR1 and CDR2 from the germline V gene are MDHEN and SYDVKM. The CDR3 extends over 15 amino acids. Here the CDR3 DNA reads TGTGCCAGCAGTTCCGCACAGGGTGCGAGGGAAAAACTGTTTTTT. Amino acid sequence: CASSSAQGAREKLFF.

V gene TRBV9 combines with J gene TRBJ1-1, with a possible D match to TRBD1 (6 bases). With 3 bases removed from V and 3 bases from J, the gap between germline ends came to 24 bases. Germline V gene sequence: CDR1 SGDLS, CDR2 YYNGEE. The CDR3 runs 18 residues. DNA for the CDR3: TGTGCCAGCAGCGCCCCCTTTTGGGGGGGCGGCAGGGACACTGAAGCTTTCTTT. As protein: CASSAPFWGGGRDTEAFF.

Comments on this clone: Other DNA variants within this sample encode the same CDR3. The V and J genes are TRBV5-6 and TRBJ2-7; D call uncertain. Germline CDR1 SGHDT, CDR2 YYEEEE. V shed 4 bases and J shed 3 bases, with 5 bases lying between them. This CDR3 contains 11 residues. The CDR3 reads CASSRDYEQYF. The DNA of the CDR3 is TGTGCCAGCAGCCGCGACTACGAGCAGTACTTC.

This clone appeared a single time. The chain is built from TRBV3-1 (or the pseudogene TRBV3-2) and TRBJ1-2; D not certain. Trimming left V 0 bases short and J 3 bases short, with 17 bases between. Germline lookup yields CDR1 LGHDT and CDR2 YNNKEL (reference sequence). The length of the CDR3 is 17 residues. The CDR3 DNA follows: TGTGCCAGCAGCCAAGACCTGTTTCTAGTAGGCCACTATGGCTACACCTTC. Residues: CASSQDLFLVGHYGYTF.